This entry is about one TCR beta chain. Many counts were recorded for this clone. The antigen it binds to is not known. The junction differs from germline at one of its ends, possibly a read error. This sample includes further DNA sequences coding for the same CDR3. The donors were healthy, HIV-negative adults with no recently reported acute infections or vaccinations. Every donor was a Caucasian adult living in Nashville, Tennessee, USA. CD4+ T cells were enriched by magnetic negative selection, after which naive cells were positively selected on CD45RA and the negative fraction was taken as the memory subset. Blood was obtained by leukapheresis, after which PBMCs were separated by Ficoll-Histopaque density gradient centrifugation and cryopreserved in liquid nitrogen vapor phase. Analytical flow cytometry was used to check the purity and quantity of each magnetically sorted T cell population. Genomic DNA was isolated from each sorted fraction and quantified by UV absorbance on a Nanodrop 2000c.

The sample comes from a study of shared clonotypes between healthy human individuals (dated by TCRdb to about 2020). For context, the study as a whole: Two women and three men aged 18 to 49 years were included in the cohort. Libraries were prepared and TCR repertoires were sequenced by different laboratories using diverse techniques, in order to increase sequencing depth and limit assay-specific biases. To estimate repertoire size and how much clonotypes are shared between individuals, the study performed deep sequencing of blood TCR repertoires from a few healthy adults. For each donor, three plates each were used for CD4 naive and CD4 memory, two plates were used for CD8 naive, and one plate was used for CD8 memory. Per donor, leukapheresis produced somewhere between about 0.8 and 9 billion PBMCs. Beyond this particular receptor, the publication reports: Incomplete sequencing was indicated by rarefaction of sorted-subset datasets, despite the large sequencing depth. Sampling was restricted to blood, and TCR repertoires in tissue are likely to differ from TCR repertoires in blood. Larger estimated clonotype richness was generally found for naive subsets than for memory subsets. Pairwise subsampling indicated that sequencing depth was expected to affect the degree of clonotype sharing among donors. About 5% of naive CD4, 3.5% of naive CD8, around 2.3% of memory CD4, and more than 0.35% of memory CD8 clonotypes were shared across a few donors. The genetic and exposure-history diversity represented was limited by the small number of donors. Clonotypes shared by all four sorted-subset donors showed higher generation probabilities than non-shared clonotypes.

Per the germline V gene (reference sequence), GTSNPN is the CDR1 and SVGIG is the CDR2. Inclusive of the bounding cysteine and phenylalanine, the CDR3 is 14 residues long. Kept here is only the CDR3 DNA, which spans 42 bases and is read in frame from base 1. Using the deep immunoSEQ assay, TCR CDR3 regions were amplified from genomic DNA by multiplex PCR. Extracted genomic DNA from each cell subset was spread evenly across all wells of several immunoSEQ 96-well plates, with each plate serving as a replicate. For sorted subsets, roughly 200 ng of genomic DNA, equivalent to some 30,000 T cell genomes, went into each replicate PCR. Purified libraries were measured with a Qubit 3.0 fluorometer, size-checked on a Bioanalyzer 2100, and measured again with the KAPA Library Quantification kit. A separate single-read 150-cycle Illumina NextSeq 550 flow cell was used to sequence each immunoSEQ 96-well plate. As for the original processing: Because only junctional sequences without quality scores were contained in the immunoSEQ output, filtering matching that applied to full-length reads could not be performed. Sequences were annotated with PyIR, a Python wrapper for IgBLAST v1.9, and V/J genes and CDR3 were assigned using IMGT germline references. Reads with weak V/J assignments (E-value above 1e-6), missing CDR3, stop codons, out-of-frame junctions, or ambiguous translated residues were removed. V3J clonotypes were defined as sequences sharing the same inferred V gene, J gene, and CDR3 amino acid sequence. Percentage overlap between repertoires was computed as shared unique clonotypes divided by the size of the smaller repertoire. Repertoire richness was assessed with RTK rarefaction, the Chao1 estimator, and Recon v2.1 estimates of unobserved clonotypes. OLGA was used to compute generation probabilities for all TCRbeta clonotypes that the gDNA method yielded from a handful of donors. TCRdb holds this immuneACCESS table with in-frame rearrangements only. Some clones are missing; in checked studies, unresolved V genes explain under half, and the rest has no known cause. V, J and clone size reflect that table, while D and trimming were determined from the DNA. This sample is represented by roughly 1,000,000 clones; about four fifths of them were singletons. Of the sample, 0.55% to 0.7% is held by the ten largest clones.

The chain is assembled from TRBV30 and TRBJ1-2; 7 of the junction bases match TRBD1. The source material was memory CD4+ T cells from PBMCs. The sample's cell subset or site label, in plain terms: CD45RA-negative fraction. The clonotype originates from a man younger than 35 in good health. Some clones in this sample may be carry-over from other donors' samples. The CDR3 sequence is CAGEAGTVLYCYTF. The nucleotides are TGTGCCGGGGAGGCGGGGACAGTACTCTATTGCTACACCTTC.